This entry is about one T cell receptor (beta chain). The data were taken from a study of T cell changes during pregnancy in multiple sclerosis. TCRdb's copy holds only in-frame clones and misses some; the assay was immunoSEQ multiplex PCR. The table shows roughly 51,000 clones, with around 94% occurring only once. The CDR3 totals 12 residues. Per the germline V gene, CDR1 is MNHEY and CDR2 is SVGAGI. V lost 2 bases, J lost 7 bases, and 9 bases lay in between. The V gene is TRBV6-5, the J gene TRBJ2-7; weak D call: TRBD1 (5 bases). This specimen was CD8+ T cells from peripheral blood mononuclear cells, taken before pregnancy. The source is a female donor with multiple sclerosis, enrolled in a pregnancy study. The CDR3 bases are TGTGCCAGCAGTTACGCAGCAGGGGAGCAGTACTTC. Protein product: CASSYAAGEQYF.